This T cell receptor (beta chain) was obtained from a study of shared clonotypes between healthy human individuals. Donors were healthy HIV-negative adults without recently reported acute infections or vaccinations. Findings and caveats of the study: Among four donors, about 5% of naive CD4 clonotypes were found in common.

Assay used: immunoSEQ multiplex PCR; TCRdb lists only in-frame clones, some missing. This sample has around 750,000 clones; 74% occur once, and the top ten carry roughly 1.7%. About this clone: What it recognizes is unknown.

Germline V lookup: CDR1 SQVTM, CDR2 ANQGSEA. The CDR3 totals 16 residues. Trimming took off 6 bases at V and 2 bases at J, with 21 bases between the two ends. Specimen: memory CD4+ T cells sorted from blood. Subset meaning: CD45RA-negative fraction. This TCR came from a woman younger than 45 in good health. The J gene is TRBJ2-3, the V gene TRBV29-1, with D perhaps TRBD2 (5 bases). As DNA, the CDR3 is TGCAGCGTCCTGACCCTTTGGGGAGCTTCCACAGATACGCAGTATTTT. This codes for CSVLTLWGASTDTQYF.